Here is one T cell receptor beta chain with its context. Its recognized antigen is unknown. Qualities for individual bases were not recorded, and no much larger clone is one base off. The collaborating institutions used their own protocols to collect whole blood in K2EDTA tubes. For TCRbeta analysis, collaborator samples were shipped as frozen whole blood, as isolated PBMCs, or as DNA extracted from either sample type. These data are taken from a study of blood T cell repertoires in COVID-19 (TCRdb year 2020). Regarding the research as a whole: Collaborator samples came from the United States, Italy and Spain and covered acute and convalescent phases of COVID-19. Sample metadata almost always included a de-identified subject ID, COVID-19 status, age in years and sex. Subjects who had been exposed to COVID-19, were actively infected with it, or had recovered from it provided the deeply sampled blood TCRbeta repertoires that made up the dataset. The repertoires were released in a freely available public database meant as a resource for research on the immune response to SARS-CoV-2. Where HLA class I and class II types were available, the types were taken from metadata supplied by the sample provider, not from assay-based typing. The prospective study material was composed of cDNA or gDNA derived from T cells, B-cell-depleted T cells, or PBMCs. Samples were obtained from the ongoing ImmuneRACE study (first 160 participants) and from 1,254 subjects provided by 6 global collaborators.

At the junction V is shortened by 4 bases and J by 5 bases; bases outside the gene matches: 9. CDR1 and CDR2, per the germline V gene, are MGHRA and YSYEKL. The CDR3, from cysteine to phenylalanine, totals 16 residues. This entry keeps only the CDR3 DNA: 48 bases, framed from base 1. TCRbeta CDR3 regions were amplified from genomic DNA using the immunoSEQ Assay, a bias-controlled multiplex PCR. Per the source publication's procedure: Within the assay, amplification of reference gene primers was used to estimate how many nucleated cells each sample contained. To quantify the absolute abundance of each unique TCRbeta CDR3 rearrangement, sequence reads were collapsed and filtered. For each sample, productive Simpson clonality was calculated as the square root of Simpson's diversity index over productive rearrangements. As stored in TCRdb, this immuneACCESS dataset retains in-frame rearrangements with V and J assigned. A fraction of the clones does not appear; measured against another copy, unresolved V genes explain less than half of the discrepancy, and the remainder lacks a known reason. V and J calls and clone size are those listed in that table; D and trimming were worked out from the DNA. Recorded for this sample are about 160,000 clones; roughly 77% of them occurred a single time. Roughly a tenth of the sample rests with the top ten.

General study outcomes and caveats: The amount of clinical and demographic metadata varied by source and participant and was provided uncurated.

Sequencing was carried out using peripheral blood. This TCR came from a human donor in a cohort sampled during active COVID-19. In this chain, TRBV4-1 is recombined with TRBJ2-2, with 8 bases aligning to TRBD2. Here the CDR3 is given as CASSRGTGGQTGELFF. The DNA is as follows: TGCGCCAGCAGCCGCGGAACGGGGGGGCAGACCGGGGAGCTGTTTTTT.